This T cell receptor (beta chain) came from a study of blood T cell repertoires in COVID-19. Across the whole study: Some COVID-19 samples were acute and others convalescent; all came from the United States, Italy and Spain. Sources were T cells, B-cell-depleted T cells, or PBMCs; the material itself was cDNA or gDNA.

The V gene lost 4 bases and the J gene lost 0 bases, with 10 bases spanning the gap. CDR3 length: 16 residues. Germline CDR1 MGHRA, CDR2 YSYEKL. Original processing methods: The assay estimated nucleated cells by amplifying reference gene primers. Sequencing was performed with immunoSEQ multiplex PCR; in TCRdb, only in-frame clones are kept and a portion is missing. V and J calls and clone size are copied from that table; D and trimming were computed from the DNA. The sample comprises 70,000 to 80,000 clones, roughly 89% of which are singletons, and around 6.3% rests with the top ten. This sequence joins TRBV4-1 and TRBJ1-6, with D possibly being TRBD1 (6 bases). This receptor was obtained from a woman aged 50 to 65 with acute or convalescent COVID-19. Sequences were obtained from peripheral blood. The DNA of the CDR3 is TGCGCCAGCAGCCGTCGACAGGTCTCCTATAATTCACCCCTCCACTTT. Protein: CASSRRQVSYNSPLHF.